Following are 24 T cell receptor beta chains from one sample sequenced in a study of cytomegalovirus exposure and HLA in healthy donors. 60 Vbeta and 13 Jbeta primers were used in PCR. TCRdb's table, derived via immunoSEQ multiplex PCR, lists solely in-frame clones and lacks some. The repertoire holds 150,000 to 200,000 clones, with around 90% as singletons. Material: PBMCs. Every receptor here comes from a woman aged 18-29 years in good health and CMV-seronegative.

The chain joins TRBV9 to TRBJ2-7; D is possibly TRBD1 (6 bases). The CDR3 contains 13 residues. Per germline, CDR1 SGDLS and CDR2 YYNGEE. Trimming took 3 bases from V and 3 from J, leaving 10 bases between them. For the CDR3, the DNA is TGTGCCAGCAGCGAGGGGGTAGACTACGAGCAGTACTTC. This encodes CASSEGVDYEQYF.

V gene TRBV29-1 combines with J gene TRBJ2-3; 7 bases are a match to TRBD2. The CDR3 contains 11 residues. V lost 3 bases to trimming and J lost 8 bases; unmatched junction nucleotides: 2. Germline V gene lookup returns CDR1 SQVTM and CDR2 ANQGSEA. The CDR3 DNA sequence: TGCAGCGTTGATACGGGGGGTACGCAGTATTTT. It codes for CSVDTGGTQYF.

The rearrangement links TRBV4-1 to TRBJ2-1; 10 nucleotides agree with TRBD2. V was pared by 0 bases and J by 9 bases, with 14 bases of the junction left unmatched. The CDR3 length is 18 residues. Germline CDR1 is MGHRA and CDR2 is YSYEKL. In DNA form, the CDR3 reads TGCGCCAGCAGCCAAGATCCCCCGGGACTAGCGACAGTTGGTGAGCAGTTCTTC. It encodes CASSQDPPGLATVGEQFF.

The chain carries TRBV5-1 and TRBJ1-4; the match to TRBD1 covers 9 bases. CDR1 and CDR2 (germline): SGHRS, YFSETQ. The CDR3 has 16 amino acids. Trimming at V came to 4 bases and at J to 4 bases, leaving 8 bases not matched to a gene. As DNA, the CDR3 is TGCGCCAGCAGCCATGGACAGGGGATCGGTAATGAAAAACTGTTTTTT. This translates into CASSHGQGIGNEKLFF.

With respect to this clone: The sample holds other DNA sequences that translate to the same CDR3. The rearrangement joins TRBV28 to TRBJ1-2; 9 nucleotides agree with TRBD1. V lost 4 bases and J lost 5; bases outside the gene matches: 2. The CDR3 length is 13 residues. Germline assignment: CDR1 MDHEN and CDR2 SYDVKM. CDR3 coding DNA: TGTGCCAGCAGTTCGGGACAGGGTTATGGCTACACCTTC. Its protein is CASSSGQGYGYTF.

The chain links TRBV5-5 to TRBJ1-2, with TRBD1 as a possible D gene (6 bases). CDR1 SGHKS and CDR2 YYEKEE come from the germline V gene (reference sequence). The V gene lost 4 bases and the J gene lost 1 base, with 14 bases spanning the gap. This CDR3 spans 15 amino acids. CDR3 in amino acids: CASSTTGQNNYGYTF. Written as DNA, the CDR3 is TGTGCCAGCAGCACGACGGGACAAAATAACTATGGCTACACCTTC.

The chain recombines TRBV6-6 with TRBJ1-3; the D gene is possibly TRBD1 (5 bases). CDR1 is MNHNY and CDR2 is SVGAGI in the germline V gene (reference sequence). This CDR3 region has 15 residues. V lost 4 bases and J lost 0, with 10 bases in between. CDR3 amino acids: CASSSRTSSGNTIYF. The CDR3 DNA follows: TGTGCCAGCAGTTCTCGGACAAGCTCTGGAAACACCATATATTTT.

This clone was seen more than once but under ten times. The chain combines TRBV6-1 with TRBJ2-7; 9 bases agree with TRBD1. The V gene's germline CDR1 is MNHNS and CDR2 SASEGT. V lost 6 bases and J lost 9; bases outside the gene matches: 12. This CDR3 is 14 amino acids long. The CDR3 loop is CASRTPLPGQGQYF. DNA of the CDR3: TGTGCCAGCAGGACACCACTACCGGGACAGGGGCAGTACTTC.

The rearrangement uses TRBV7-2 and TRBJ1-4, with TRBD1 matching over 7 bases. The ends lost 5 bases at V and 7 bases at J; junction bases unmatched: 10. The germline V gene has CDR1 SGHTA and CDR2 FQGNSA. There are 15 residues in the CDR3. CDR3 sequence: CASSPHRGPGEKLFF. For the CDR3, the DNA is TGTGCCAGCAGCCCCCACAGGGGCCCCGGTGAAAAACTGTTTTTT.

This clone was observed once. The V call is TRBV6-1, the J call TRBJ1-4; D might be TRBD1 (6 bases). The CDR3 has 14 amino acids. From germline, CDR1 is MNHNS and CDR2 SASEGT. V lost 6 bases and J 3 bases, leaving 11 bases between the germline ends. CDR3 nucleotide sequence: TGTGCCAGCAGATCGGCAGGGGCTAATGAAAAACTGTTTTTT. Amino acid sequence: CASRSAGANEKLFF.

This clone was detected once. J is TRBJ1-2 and V is TRBV27; no reliable D call. The CDR3 is 11 residues long. With 3 bases removed from V and 13 bases from J, the gap between germline ends came to 12 bases. Germline CDR1 MNHEY, CDR2 SMNVEV (reference sequence). DNA of the CDR3: TGTGCCAGCAGTTTCTCAGGCGAACTCACCTTC. The encoded protein is CASSFSGELTF.

The chain couples TRBV5-1 to TRBJ1-1, with unresolved D. CDR3 size: 15 residues. The germline V gene has CDR1 SGHRS and CDR2 YFSETQ. The V gene lost 2 bases and the J gene lost 1 base, with 12 bases spanning the gap. The CDR3 DNA follows: TGCGCCAGCAGCTTCGAGCGCGGCAGGAACACTGAAGCTTTCTTT. Amino acid sequence: CASSFERGRNTEAFF.

The rearrangement joins TRBV11-3 to TRBJ2-1, with a possible D match to TRBD1 (6 bases). The CDR3 is made up of 17 amino acids. The ends were cut back, 4 bases at V and 0 bases at J, with 16 bases in the middle. Per germline, CDR1 SGHNT and CDR2 YENEEA. The CDR3: CASSSRIGQSSYNEQFF. CDR3 coding DNA: TGTGCCAGCAGCTCGCGAATTGGACAGAGCTCCTACAATGAGCAGTTCTTC.

This chain connects TRBV10-3 to TRBJ2-1, with 8 bases matching TRBD2. From germline, CDR1 is ENHRY and CDR2 SYGVKD. After removal of 7 bases from V and 0 bases from J, the junction contained 2 bases not matched to a gene. The CDR3 is 14 amino acids. The DNA for the CDR3 is TGTGCCATCATGAGCGGGAGCTCCTACAATGAGCAGTTCTTC. Its protein is CAIMSGSSYNEQFF.

Regarding this clone: The junction departs from the called germline gene at one end, perhaps through a read error. The V gene is TRBV7-8, the J gene TRBJ1-2, with a tentative D call TRBD1 (5 bases). CDR1 is SGHVS and CDR2 is FQNEAQ in the germline V gene. The CDR3 spans 13 residues. In DNA form, the CDR3 reads TGTGCCAGCAGCTTAGGAGTAGGGGATGGGTACACCTTC. This encodes CASSLGVGDGYTF.

The CDR3 coding sequence is TGTGCCAGCGAGCCGGGAATATATCACGAGCAGTACTTC. Residues: CASEPGIYHEQYF. The J gene is TRBJ2-5, the V gene TRBV2; possible D gene TRBD2, 5 bases. The J call may be wrong; the DNA end is better matched by TRBJ2-7. This CDR3 comprises 13 residues. Germline V gives CDR1 SNHLY, CDR2 FYNNEI.

In regard to this clone: The limits of the CDR3 on the DNA are not certain, so only TCRdb's listed CDR3 is given. This chain connects TRBV27 to TRBJ2-7; the table assigns TRBD1, which was not confirmed against the DNA. Germline CDR1 is MNHEY and CDR2 is SMNVEV (reference sequence). The CDR3 sequence runs 14 residues, both termini included. This chain's CDR3 is CASSSSGQVYEQYF.

V and J are TRBV7-9 and TRBJ2-1, with 7 positions matching TRBD1. Losses at the gene ends were 5 bases for V and 8 bases for J; bases not matched to a gene: 9. The CDR3 length is 14 residues. CDR1 is SEHNR, CDR2 FQNEAQ, per germline (reference sequence). The CDR3 DNA reads as TGTGCCAGCAGCCCCGGGACAGCCAGGGATGAGCAGTTCTTC. Protein: CASSPGTARDEQFF.

V and J are TRBV15 and TRBJ2-2; 7 bases map to TRBD2. This CDR3 contains 17 residues. Germline CDR1 is LNHNV and CDR2 is YYDKDF (reference sequence). V shed 2 bases and J 0 bases; nucleotides not matched to a gene: 6. CDR3 nucleotide sequence: TGTGCCACCAGCAGACTAGCGGAGTTCGCGAACACCGGGGAGCTGTTTTTT. Translated, it gives CATSRLAEFANTGELFF.

The gene calls are TRBV6-5 and TRBJ2-1; D call uncertain. Germline lookup yields CDR1 MNHEY and CDR2 SVGAGI. The CDR3 is 14 residues long. The V end was cut by 6 bases, the J end by 1 base, with 10 bases between. The CDR3 sequence is CASRSGPSYNEQFF. For the CDR3, the DNA is TGTGCCAGCAGATCGGGTCCATCCTACAATGAGCAGTTCTTC.

Worth noting for this clone: Distinct nucleotide sequences in the sample also encode this CDR3. This chain uses TRBV6-1 with TRBJ1-2; tentatively, D is TRBD1 (6 bases). V shed 1 base and J shed 4 bases, with 13 bases lying between them. This CDR3 is 15 amino acids long. CDR1 is MNHNS, CDR2 SASEGT, per germline. This CDR3 is CASSEGGPGPYGYTF. The DNA of the CDR3 is TGTGCCAGCAGTGAAGGGGGGCCAGGGCCCTATGGCTACACCTTC.

The chain combines TRBV19 with TRBJ1-2; 7 bases map to TRBD1. CDR1 is LNHDA, CDR2 SQIVND, per germline (reference sequence). V dropped 4 bases and J dropped 4; count of bases not matched to a gene: 6. The CDR3 is 14 amino acids. Here the CDR3 DNA reads TGTGCCAGTAGTACCGGAACAGGGGTCTATGGCTACACCTTC. Translation: CASSTGTGVYGYTF.

This chain uses TRBV13 with TRBJ2-3; 12 bases are shared with TRBD1. This CDR3 has 18 amino acids. Germline assignment: CDR1 PRHDT and CDR2 FYEKMQ (reference sequence). V was pared by 4 bases and J by 1 base, with 9 bases of the junction left unmatched. The CDR3 region is CASSWRDRGLLGTDTQYF. The CDR3 nucleotides are TGTGCCAGCAGCTGGCGGGACAGGGGGCTCCTTGGCACAGATACGCAGTATTTT.

The chain recombines TRBV7-2 with TRBJ2-1; D unresolved. This CDR3 spans 13 amino acids. Germline V gives CDR1 SGHTA, CDR2 FQGNSA. The V end was cut by 4 bases, the J end by 0 bases, with 4 bases between. For the CDR3, the DNA is TGTGCCAGCAGCTACAGCTCCTACAATGAGCAGTTCTTC. Protein product: CASSYSSYNEQFF. Together with reference TRBV7-2 and TRBJ2-1, the CDR3 gives the full variable domain: GAGVSQSPSNKVTEKGKDVELRCDPISGHTALYWYRQSLGQGLEFLIYFQGNSAPDKSGLPSDRFSAERTGGSVSTLTIQRTQQEDSAVYLCASSYSSYNEQFFGPGTRLTVL.